Below, one T cell receptor beta chain is given with its context. The data were obtained in a study of T cell changes during pregnancy in multiple sclerosis. Trimming stripped 4 bases from V and 1 base from J, with 10 bases between. Germline CDR1 MNHEY, CDR2 SVGAGI. This CDR3 has 14 amino acids. The method was immunoSEQ multiplex PCR; TCRdb's version includes in-frame clones alone and lacks a portion of them. The table shows about 50,000 clones, with approximately 92% occurring only once. Sequenced here: CD4+ T cells from peripheral blood mononuclear cells, sampled in the third trimester of pregnancy. This sequence joins TRBV6-5 and TRBJ2-5, with D perhaps matching TRBD2 (6 bases). This sequence was found in a female donor with multiple sclerosis, enrolled in a pregnancy study. As DNA, the CDR3 is TGTGCCAGCAGTTTCACGACTAGCCAAGAGACCCAGTACTTC. It codes for CASSFTTSQETQYF.